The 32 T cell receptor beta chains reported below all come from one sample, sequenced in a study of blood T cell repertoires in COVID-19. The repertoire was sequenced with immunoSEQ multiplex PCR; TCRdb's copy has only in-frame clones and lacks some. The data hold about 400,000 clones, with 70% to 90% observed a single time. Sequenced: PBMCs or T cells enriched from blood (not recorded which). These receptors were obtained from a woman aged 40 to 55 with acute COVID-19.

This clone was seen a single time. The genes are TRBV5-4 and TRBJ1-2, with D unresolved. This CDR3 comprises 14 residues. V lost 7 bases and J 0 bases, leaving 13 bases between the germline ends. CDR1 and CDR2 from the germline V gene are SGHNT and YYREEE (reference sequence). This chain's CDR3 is CASGRQEANYGYTF. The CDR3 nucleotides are TGTGCCAGCGGAAGGCAGGAAGCTAACTATGGCTACACCTTC.

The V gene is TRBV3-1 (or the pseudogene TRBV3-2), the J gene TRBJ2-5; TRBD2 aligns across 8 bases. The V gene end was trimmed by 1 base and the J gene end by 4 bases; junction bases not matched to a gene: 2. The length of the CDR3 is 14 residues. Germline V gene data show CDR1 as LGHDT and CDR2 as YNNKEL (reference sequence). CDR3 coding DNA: TGTGCCAGCAGCCAAGGGGGACTAGGAGAGACCCAGTACTTC. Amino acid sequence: CASSQGGLGETQYF.

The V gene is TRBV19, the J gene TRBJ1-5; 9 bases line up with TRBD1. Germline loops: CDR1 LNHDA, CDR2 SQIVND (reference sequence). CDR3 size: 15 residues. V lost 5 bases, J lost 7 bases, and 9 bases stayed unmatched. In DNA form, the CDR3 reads TGTGCCAGTAGTCGGGACAGGGAGGGAGGCCAGCCCCAGCATTTT. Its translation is CASSRDREGGQPQHF.

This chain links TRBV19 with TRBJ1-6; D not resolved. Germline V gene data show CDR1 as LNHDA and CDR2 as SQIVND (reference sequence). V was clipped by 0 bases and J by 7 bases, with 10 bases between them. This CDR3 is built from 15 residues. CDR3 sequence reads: CASSIDAMRNSPLHF. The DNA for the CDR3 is TGTGCCAGTAGTATAGATGCAATGAGGAATTCACCCCTCCACTTT.

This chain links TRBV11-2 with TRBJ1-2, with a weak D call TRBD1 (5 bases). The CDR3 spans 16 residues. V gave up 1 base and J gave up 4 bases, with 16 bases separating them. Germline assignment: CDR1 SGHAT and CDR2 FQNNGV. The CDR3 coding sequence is TGTGCCAGCAGCTTAGGGGGGGTTGGTTTGCCCTATGGCTACACCTTC. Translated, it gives CASSLGGVGLPYGYTF.

As DNA, the CDR3 is TGTGCCAGCAGTTATGTCAGGGCCTATGAGCAGTTCTTC. This translates into CASSYVRAYEQFF. The rearrangement uses TRBV6-5 and TRBJ2-1; possible D gene TRBD1, 5 bases. The germline CDR1 and CDR2 sequences are MNHEY and SVGAGI. V was trimmed by 3 bases and J by 8 bases, leaving 11 bases between them. The CDR3 consists of 13 residues.

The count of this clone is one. CDR3 in amino acids: CASRAGDVYGYTF. CDR3 bases: TGTGCCAGCAGGGCAGGGGACGTCTATGGCTACACCTTC. The V call is TRBV12-3 or TRBV12-4, the J call TRBJ1-2; TRBD1 might be the D (6 bases). Deletions cut 6 bases from V and 4 bases from J, with 12 bases between. This CDR3 is built from 13 residues.

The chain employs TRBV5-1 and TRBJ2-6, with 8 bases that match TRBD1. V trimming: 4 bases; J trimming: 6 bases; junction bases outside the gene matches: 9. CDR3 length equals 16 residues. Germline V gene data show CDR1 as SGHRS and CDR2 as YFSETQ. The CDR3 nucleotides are TGCGCCAGCAGCCCTACAGGGGGGCCCGCGGCCAACGTCCTGACTTTC. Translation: CASSPTGGPAANVLTF.

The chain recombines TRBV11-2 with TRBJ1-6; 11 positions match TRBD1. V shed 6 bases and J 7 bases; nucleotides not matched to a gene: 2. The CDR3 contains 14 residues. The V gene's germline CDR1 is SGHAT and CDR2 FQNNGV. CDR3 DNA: TGTGCCAGCAGACGGGACAGGGGGAATTCACCCCTCCACTTT. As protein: CASRRDRGNSPLHF.

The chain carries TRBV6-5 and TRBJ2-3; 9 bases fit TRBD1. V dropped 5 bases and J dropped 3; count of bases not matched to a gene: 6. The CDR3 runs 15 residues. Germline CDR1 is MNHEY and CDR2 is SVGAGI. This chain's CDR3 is CASSPRDRATDTQYF. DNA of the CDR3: TGTGCCAGCAGTCCGCGGGACAGGGCGACAGATACGCAGTATTTT.

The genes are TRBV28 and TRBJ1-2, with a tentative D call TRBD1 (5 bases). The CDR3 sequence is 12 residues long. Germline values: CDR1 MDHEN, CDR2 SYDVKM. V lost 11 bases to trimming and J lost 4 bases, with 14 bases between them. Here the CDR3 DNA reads TGTGCCTGGGGGGGGGATATCTATGGCTACACCTTC. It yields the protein CAWGGDIYGYTF.

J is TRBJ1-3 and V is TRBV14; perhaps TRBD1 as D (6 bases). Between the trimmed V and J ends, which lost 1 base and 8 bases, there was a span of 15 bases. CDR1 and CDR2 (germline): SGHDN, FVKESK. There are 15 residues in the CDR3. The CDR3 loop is CASSQVGLGGHTIYF. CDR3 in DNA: TGTGCCAGCAGCCAAGTCGGCTTAGGGGGACACACCATATATTTT.

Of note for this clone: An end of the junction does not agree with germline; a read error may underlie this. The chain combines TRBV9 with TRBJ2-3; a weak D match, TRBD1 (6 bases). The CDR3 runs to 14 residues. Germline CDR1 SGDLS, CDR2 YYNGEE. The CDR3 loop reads CASSASQGIDTQYF. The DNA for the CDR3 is TGTGCCAGCAGCGCCTCCCAGGGGATAGATACTCAGTATTTT.

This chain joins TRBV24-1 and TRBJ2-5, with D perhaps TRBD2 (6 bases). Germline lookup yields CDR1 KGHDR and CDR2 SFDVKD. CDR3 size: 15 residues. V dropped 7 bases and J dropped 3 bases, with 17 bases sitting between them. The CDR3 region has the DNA TGTGCCACCAGCCCGTTTGGGGGAGGTAAAGAGACCCAGTACTTC. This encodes CATSPFGGGKETQYF.

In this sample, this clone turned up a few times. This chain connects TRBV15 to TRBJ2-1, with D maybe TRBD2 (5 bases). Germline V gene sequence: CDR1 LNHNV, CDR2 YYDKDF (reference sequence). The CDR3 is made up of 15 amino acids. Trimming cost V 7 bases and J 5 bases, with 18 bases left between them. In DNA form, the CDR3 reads TGTGCCACCAATCCAGGCCGGGGTATCGACAATGAGCAGTTCTTC. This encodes CATNPGRGIDNEQFF.

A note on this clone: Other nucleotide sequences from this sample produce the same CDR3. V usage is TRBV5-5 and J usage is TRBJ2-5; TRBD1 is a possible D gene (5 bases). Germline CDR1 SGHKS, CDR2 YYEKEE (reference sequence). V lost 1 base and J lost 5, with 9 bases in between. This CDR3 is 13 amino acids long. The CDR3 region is CASSLSGRETQYF. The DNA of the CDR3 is TGTGCCAGCAGCTTGTCAGGGCGGGAGACCCAGTACTTC.

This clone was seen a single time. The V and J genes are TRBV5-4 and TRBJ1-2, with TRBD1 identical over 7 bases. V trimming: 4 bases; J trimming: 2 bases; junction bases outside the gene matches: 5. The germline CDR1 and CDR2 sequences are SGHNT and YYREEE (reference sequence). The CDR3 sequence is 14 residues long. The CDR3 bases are TGTGCCAGCAGCCCAGGACAGGCAAACTATGGCTACACCTTC. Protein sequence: CASSPGQANYGYTF.

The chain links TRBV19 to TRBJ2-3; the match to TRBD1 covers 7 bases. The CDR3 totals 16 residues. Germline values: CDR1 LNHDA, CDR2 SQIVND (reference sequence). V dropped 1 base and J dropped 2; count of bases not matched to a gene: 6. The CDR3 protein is CASSIGGQVPTDTQYF. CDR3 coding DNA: TGTGCCAGTAGTATAGGTGGACAGGTGCCCACAGATACGCAGTATTTT.

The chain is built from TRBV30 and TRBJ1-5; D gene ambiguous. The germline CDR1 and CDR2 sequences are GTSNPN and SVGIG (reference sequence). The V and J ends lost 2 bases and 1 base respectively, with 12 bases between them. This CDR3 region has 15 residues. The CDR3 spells CAWSMGGLSNQPQHF. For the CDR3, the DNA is TGTGCCTGGAGTATGGGAGGGTTAAGCAATCAGCCCCAGCATTTT.

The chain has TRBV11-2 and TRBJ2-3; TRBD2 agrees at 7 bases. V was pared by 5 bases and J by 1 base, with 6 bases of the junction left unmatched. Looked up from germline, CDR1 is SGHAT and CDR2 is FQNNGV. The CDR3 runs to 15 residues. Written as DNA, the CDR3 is TGTGCCAGCAGCCTAAACAGCGGGGGCACAGATACGCAGTATTTT. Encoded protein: CASSLNSGGTDTQYF.

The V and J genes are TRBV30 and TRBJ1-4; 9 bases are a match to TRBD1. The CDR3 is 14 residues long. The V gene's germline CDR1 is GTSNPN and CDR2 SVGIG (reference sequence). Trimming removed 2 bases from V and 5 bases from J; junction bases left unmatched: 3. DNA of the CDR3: TGTGCCTGGAGTACAGGGGGCGCCAATGAAAAACTGTTTTTT. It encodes CAWSTGGANEKLFF.

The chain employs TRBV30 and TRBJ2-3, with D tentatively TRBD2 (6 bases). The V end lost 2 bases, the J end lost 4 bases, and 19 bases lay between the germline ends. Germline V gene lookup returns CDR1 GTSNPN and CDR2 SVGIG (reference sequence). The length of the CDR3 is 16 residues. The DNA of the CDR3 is TGTGCCTGGAGTCGTCGCGGGATCGTTCGTCCAGATACGCAGTATTTT. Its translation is CAWSRRGIVRPDTQYF.

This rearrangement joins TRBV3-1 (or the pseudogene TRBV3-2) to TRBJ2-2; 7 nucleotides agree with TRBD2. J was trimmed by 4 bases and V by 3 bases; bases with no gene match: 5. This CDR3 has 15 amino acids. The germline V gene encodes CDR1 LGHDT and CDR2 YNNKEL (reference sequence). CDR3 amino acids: CASSQGLTSTGELFF. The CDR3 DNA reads TGTGCCAGCAGCCAGGGACTAACCTCCACCGGGGAGCTGTTTTTT.

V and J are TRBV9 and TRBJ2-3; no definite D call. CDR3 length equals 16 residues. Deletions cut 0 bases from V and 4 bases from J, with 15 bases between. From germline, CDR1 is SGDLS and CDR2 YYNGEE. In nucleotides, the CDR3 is TGTGCCAGCAGCGTAGTGGCATCCTGGGCAGCAGATACGCAGTATTTT. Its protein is CASSVVASWAADTQYF.

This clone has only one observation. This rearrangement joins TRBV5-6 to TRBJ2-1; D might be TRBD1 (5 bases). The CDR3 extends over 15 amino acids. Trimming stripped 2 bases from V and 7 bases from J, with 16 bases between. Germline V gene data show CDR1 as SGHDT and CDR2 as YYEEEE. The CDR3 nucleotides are TGTGCCAGCAGCTTAGACAGAGGTTCTTTTAATGAGCAGTTCTTC. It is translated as CASSLDRGSFNEQFF. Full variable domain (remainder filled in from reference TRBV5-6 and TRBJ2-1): DAGVTQSPTHLIKTRGQQVTLRCSPKSGHDTVSWYQQALGQGPQFIFQYYEEEERQRGNFPDRFSGHQFPNYSSELNVNALLLGDSALYLCASSLDRGSFNEQFFGPGTRLTVL.

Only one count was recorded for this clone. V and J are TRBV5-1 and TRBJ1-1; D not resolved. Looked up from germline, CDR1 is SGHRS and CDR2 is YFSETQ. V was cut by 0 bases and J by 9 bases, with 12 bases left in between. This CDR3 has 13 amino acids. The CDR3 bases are TGCGCCAGCAGCTTGGGGCAGGATTCAAAAGCTTTCTTT. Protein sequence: CASSLGQDSKAFF.

The CDR3 nucleotides are TGTGCCAGCAGCGTATCGGGGTACCAAGAGACCCAGTACTTC. Translating it yields CASSVSGYQETQYF. This chain connects TRBV9 to TRBJ2-5, with D possibly TRBD2 on 5 matching bases. Germline CDR1 SGDLS, CDR2 YYNGEE. The CDR3 covers 14 residues. Trimming removed 1 base at V and 0 bases at J, with 7 bases between. Based on the CDR3 plus reference TRBV9 and TRBJ2-5, the full variable domain is DSGVTQTPKHLITATGQRVTLRCSPRSGDLSVYWYQQSLDQGLQFLIQYYNGEERAKGNILERFSAQQFPDLHSELNLSSLELGDSALYFCASSVSGYQETQYFGPGTRLLVL.

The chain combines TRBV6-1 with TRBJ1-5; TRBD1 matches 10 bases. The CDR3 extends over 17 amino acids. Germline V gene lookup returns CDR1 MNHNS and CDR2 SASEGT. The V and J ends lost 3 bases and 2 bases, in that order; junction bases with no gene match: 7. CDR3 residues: CASSDGTGAEGNQPQHF. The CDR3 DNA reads TGTGCCAGCAGTGATGGGACAGGGGCGGAAGGCAATCAGCCCCAGCATTTT.

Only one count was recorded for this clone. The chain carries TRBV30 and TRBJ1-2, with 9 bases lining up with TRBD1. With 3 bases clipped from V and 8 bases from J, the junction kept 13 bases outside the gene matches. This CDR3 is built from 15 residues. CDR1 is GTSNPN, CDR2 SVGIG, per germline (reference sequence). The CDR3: CAWRIPGQGSLGYTF. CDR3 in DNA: TGTGCCTGGAGGATACCGGGACAGGGTAGTTTAGGCTACACCTTC.

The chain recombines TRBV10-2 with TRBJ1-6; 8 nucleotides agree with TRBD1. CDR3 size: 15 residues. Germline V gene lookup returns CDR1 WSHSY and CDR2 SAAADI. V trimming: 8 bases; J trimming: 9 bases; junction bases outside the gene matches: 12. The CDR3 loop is CASAAGRGQGSPLHF. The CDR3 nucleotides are TGCGCCAGCGCCGCGGGCAGGGGGCAGGGTTCACCCCTCCACTTT.

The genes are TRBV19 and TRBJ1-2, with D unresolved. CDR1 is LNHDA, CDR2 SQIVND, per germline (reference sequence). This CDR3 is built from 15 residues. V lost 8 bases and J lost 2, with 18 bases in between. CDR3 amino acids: CASLKKDGRNYGYTF. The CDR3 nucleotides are TGTGCCAGTCTCAAAAAGGACGGGAGAAACTATGGCTACACCTTC. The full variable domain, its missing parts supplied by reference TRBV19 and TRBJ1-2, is DGGITQSPKYLFRKEGQNVTLSCEQNLNHDAMYWYRQDPGQGLRLIYYSQIVNDFQKGDIAEGYSVSREKKESFPLTVTSAQKNPTAFYLCASLKKDGRNYGYTFGSGTRLTVV.

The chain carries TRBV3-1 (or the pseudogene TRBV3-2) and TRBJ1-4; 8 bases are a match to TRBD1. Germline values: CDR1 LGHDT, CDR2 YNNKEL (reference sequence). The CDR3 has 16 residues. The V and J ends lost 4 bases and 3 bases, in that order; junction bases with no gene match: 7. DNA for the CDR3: TGTGCCAGCAGCCCCTATGGGACAGGTGCTAATGAAAAACTGTTTTTT. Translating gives CASSPYGTGANEKLFF.